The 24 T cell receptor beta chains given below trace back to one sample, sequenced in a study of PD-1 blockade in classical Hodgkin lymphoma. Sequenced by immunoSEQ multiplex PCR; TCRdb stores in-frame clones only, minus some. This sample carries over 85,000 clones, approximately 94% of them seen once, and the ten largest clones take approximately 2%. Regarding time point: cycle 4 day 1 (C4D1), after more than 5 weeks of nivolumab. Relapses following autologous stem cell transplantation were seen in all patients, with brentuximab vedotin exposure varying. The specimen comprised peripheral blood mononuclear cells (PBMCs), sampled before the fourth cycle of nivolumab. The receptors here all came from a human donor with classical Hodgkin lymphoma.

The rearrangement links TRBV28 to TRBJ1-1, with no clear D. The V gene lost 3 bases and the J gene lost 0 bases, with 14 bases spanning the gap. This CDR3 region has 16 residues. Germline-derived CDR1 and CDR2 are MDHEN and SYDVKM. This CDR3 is CASSFWPELMNTEAFF. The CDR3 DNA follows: TGTGCCAGCAGTTTCTGGCCGGAGCTGATGAACACTGAAGCTTTCTTT.

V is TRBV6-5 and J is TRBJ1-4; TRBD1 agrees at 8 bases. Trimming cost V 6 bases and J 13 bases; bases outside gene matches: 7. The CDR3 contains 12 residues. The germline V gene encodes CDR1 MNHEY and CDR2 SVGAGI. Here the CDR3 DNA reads TGTGCCAGCAGCTTCGACAGGGGAAGACTGTTTTTT. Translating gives CASSFDRGRLFF.

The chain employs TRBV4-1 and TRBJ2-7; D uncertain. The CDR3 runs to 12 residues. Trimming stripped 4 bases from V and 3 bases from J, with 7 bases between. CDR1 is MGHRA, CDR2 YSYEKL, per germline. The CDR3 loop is CASSLMLYEQYF. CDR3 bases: TGCGCCAGCAGCCTCATGCTCTACGAGCAGTACTTC.

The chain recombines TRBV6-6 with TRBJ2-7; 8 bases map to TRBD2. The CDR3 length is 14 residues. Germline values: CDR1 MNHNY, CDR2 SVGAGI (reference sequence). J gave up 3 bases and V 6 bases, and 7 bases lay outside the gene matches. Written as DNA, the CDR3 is TGTGCCAGCAGGACCGGGGGGGGTTACTACGAGCAGTACTTC. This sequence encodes CASRTGGGYYEQYF.

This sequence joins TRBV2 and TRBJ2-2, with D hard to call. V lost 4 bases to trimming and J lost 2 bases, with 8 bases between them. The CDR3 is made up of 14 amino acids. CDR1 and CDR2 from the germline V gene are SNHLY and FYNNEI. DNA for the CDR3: TGTGCCAGCAGTGTACAGATTAACACCGGGGAGCTGTTTTTT. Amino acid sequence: CASSVQINTGELFF.

The CDR3 is CASSLVVTSGDPTDTQYF. In DNA form, the CDR3 reads TGTGCCAGCAGCTTAGTGGTTACTAGCGGGGACCCCACAGATACGCAGTATTTT. The genes are TRBV7-6 and TRBJ2-3; TRBD2 matches 10 bases. The CDR3 sequence is 18 residues long. V shed 1 base, J shed 2 bases, and the junction held 9 bases outside the gene matches. Germline values: CDR1 SGHVS, CDR2 FNYEAQ.

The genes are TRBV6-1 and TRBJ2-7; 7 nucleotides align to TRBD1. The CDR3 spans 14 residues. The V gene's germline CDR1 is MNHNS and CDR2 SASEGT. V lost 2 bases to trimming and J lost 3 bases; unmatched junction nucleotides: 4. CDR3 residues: CASSERGQLYEQYF. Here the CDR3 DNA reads TGTGCCAGCAGTGAAAGGGGGCAGCTCTACGAGCAGTACTTC.

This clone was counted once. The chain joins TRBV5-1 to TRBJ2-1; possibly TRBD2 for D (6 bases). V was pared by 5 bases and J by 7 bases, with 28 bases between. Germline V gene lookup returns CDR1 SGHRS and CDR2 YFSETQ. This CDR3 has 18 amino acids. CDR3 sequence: CASSPAPGSLGRLNEQFF. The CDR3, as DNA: TGCGCCAGCAGTCCCGCCCCCGGGAGCCTCGGGCGGTTAAATGAGCAGTTCTTC. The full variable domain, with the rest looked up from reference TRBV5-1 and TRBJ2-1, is KAGVTQTPRYLIKTRGQQVTLSCSPISGHRSVSWYQQTPGQGLQFLFEYFSETQRNKGNFPGRFSGRQFSNSRSEMNVSTLELGDSALYLCASSPAPGSLGRLNEQFFGPGTRLTVL.

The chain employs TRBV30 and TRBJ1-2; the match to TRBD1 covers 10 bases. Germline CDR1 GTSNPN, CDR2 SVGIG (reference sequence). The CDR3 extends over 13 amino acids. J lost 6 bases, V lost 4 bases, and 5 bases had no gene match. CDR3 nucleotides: TGTGCCTGGATCGGACAGGGGGTGCATGGCTACACCTTC. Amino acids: CAWIGQGVHGYTF.

CDR3: CASSLSEPGNYGYTF. CDR3 bases: TGTGCCAGCAGTTTATCGGAGCCAGGGAACTATGGCTACACCTTC. The chain has TRBV27 and TRBJ1-2, with TRBD1 as a possible D gene (5 bases). The CDR3 extends over 15 amino acids. Germline V gives CDR1 MNHEY, CDR2 SMNVEV (reference sequence). The V gene lost 0 bases and the J gene lost 2 bases, with 10 bases spanning the gap.

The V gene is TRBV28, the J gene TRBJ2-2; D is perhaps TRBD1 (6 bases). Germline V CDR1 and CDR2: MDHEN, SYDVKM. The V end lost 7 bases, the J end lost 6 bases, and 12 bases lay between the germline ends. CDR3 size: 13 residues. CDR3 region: CASNRQVPGELFF. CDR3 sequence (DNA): TGTGCCAGCAACCGACAGGTCCCCGGGGAGCTGTTTTTT.

In DNA form, the CDR3 reads TGTGCCATCAGTGGGGACAGAGATGAAAAACTGTTTTTT. It specifies CAISGDRDEKLFF. The chain links TRBV10-3 to TRBJ1-4, with 7 nucleotides matching TRBD1. Germline V lookup: CDR1 ENHRY, CDR2 SYGVKD. CDR3 size: 13 residues. J was trimmed by 6 bases and V by 4 bases; bases with no gene match: 2.

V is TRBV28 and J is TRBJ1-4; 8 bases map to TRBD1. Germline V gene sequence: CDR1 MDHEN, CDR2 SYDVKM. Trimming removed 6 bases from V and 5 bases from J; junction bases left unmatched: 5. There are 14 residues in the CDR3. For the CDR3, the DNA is TGTGCCAGCAGCATTCGACAGGGGAATGAAAAACTGTTTTTT. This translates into CASSIRQGNEKLFF.

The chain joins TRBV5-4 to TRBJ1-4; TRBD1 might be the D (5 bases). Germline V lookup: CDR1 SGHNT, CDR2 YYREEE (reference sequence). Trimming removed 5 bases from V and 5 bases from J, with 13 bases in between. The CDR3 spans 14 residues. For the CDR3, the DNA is TGTGCCAGCAGGATATGGGGCGGGAATGAAAAACTGTTTTTT. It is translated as CASRIWGGNEKLFF.

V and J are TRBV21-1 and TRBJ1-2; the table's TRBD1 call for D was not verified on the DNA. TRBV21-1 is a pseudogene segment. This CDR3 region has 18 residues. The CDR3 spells CASVRHLEQGRKNYGYTF. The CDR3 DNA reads TGTGCCAGCGTTCGACACCTCGAACAGGGGCGGAAAAACTATGGCTACACCTTC.

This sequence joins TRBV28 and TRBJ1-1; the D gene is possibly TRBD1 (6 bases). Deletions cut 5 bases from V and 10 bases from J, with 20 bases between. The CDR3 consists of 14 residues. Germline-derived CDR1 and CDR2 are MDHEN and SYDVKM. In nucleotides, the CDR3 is TGTGCCAGCAGTCCTCAAGACAGGTTGGTTGGAGCTTTCTTT. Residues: CASSPQDRLVGAFF.

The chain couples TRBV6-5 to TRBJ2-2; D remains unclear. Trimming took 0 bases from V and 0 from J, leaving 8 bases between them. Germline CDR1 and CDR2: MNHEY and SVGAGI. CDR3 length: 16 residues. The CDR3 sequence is CASSYSSLPNTGELFF. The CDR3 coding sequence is TGTGCCAGCAGTTACTCGAGCCTACCGAACACCGGGGAGCTGTTTTTT.

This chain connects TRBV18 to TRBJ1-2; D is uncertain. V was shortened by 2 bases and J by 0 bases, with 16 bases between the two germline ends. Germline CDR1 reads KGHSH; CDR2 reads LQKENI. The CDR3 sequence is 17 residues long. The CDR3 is CASSPVFGEVANYGYTF. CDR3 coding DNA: TGTGCCAGCTCACCAGTCTTCGGAGAAGTAGCTAACTATGGCTACACCTTC.

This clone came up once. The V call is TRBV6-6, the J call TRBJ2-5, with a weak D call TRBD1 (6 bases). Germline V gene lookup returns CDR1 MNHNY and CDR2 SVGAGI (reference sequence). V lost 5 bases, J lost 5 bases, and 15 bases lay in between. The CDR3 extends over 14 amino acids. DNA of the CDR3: TGTGCCAGCAGTCGTACAGGGTTTTTGGAGACCCAGTACTTC. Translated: CASSRTGFLETQYF.

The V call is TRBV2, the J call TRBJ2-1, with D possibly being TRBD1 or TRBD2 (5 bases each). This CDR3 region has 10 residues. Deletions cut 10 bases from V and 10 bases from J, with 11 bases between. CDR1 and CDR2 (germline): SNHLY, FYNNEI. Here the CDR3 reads CATLRDEQFF. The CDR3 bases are TGTGCCACCCTCCGGGACGAGCAGTTCTTC.

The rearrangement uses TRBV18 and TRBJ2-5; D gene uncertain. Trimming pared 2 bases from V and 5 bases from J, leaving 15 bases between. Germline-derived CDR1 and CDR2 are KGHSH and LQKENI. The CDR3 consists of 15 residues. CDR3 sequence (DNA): TGTGCCAGCTCACCAAGGTCTATTCGTCACGAGACCCAGTACTTC. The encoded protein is CASSPRSIRHETQYF.

Here the CDR3 reads CASNVKQYF. The CDR3, as DNA: TGTGCCAGCAATGTCAAGCAGTACTTC. The chain employs TRBV6-1 and TRBJ2-5; D gene unclear. CDR3 length: 9 amino acids. Looked up from germline, CDR1 is MNHNS and CDR2 is SASEGT. V gave up 7 bases and J gave up 11 bases, with 8 bases separating them.

In DNA form, the CDR3 reads TGTGCCAGCAGCAGACCCGGGGTTTCGGCCTACGAGCAGTACTTC. This translates into CASSRPGVSAYEQYF. This chain joins TRBV7-2 and TRBJ2-7, with D maybe TRBD2 (5 bases). With 5 bases removed from V and 2 bases from J, the gap between germline ends came to 16 bases. This CDR3 region has 15 residues. CDR1 is SGHTA, CDR2 FQGNSA, per germline.

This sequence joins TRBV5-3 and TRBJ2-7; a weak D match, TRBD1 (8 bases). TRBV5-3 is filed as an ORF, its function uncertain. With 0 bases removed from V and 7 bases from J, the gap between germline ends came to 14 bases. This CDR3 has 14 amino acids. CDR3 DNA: TGTGCCAGAAGCTTGGAACAGGGGGGGAATGAGCAGTACTTC. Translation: CARSLEQGGNEQYF.